The rows below give T cell receptor beta chains drawn from one sample of a study of shared clonotypes between healthy human individuals. Generated by immunoSEQ multiplex PCR, the TCRdb table keeps only in-frame clones and is missing some. This sample has over a million clones, with 95% to 99% found just once. The specimen was naive CD4+ T cells sorted from blood. These TCRs come from a man aged 30 to 39 in good health. Each CDR3 is given with its conserved first and last residue. The D gene is left open where the match is weak. The size of a clone is reported for some rows only, either as once, few or many, or as a class for expanded clones.

>TRBV5-4|NA|TRBD1|TRBJ2-2
CASSWGTGLWNTGELFF
TGTGCCAGCAGCTGGGGGACAGGACTATGGAACACCGGGGAGCTGTTTTTT
>TRBV7-2|NA|TRBD2|TRBJ2-5
CASSFRSLAEREETQYF
TGTGCCAGCAGCTTTCGTTCACTAGCGGAGCGAGAAGAGACCCAGTACTTC
>TRBV28|once|NA|TRBJ2-4
CASSWGTGNIQYF
TGTGCCAGCAGTTGGGGGACGGGAAACATTCAGTACTTC
>TRBV20-1|NA|NA|TRBJ2-5
CSAGSQTQYF
TGCAGTGCTGGGAGCCAGACCCAGTACTTC
>TRBV5-1|NA|NA|TRBJ2-1
CASSLAPGNEQFF
TGCGCCAGCAGCTTGGCACCAGGGAATGAGCAGTTCTTC
>TRBV28|NA|NA|TRBJ1-3
CASSPGIGNTIYF
TGTGCCAGCAGTCCGGGTATTGGAAACACCATATATTTT
>TRBV7-8|NA|NA|TRBJ1-2
CASSLEGGFQGGYGYTF
TGTGCCAGCAGCTTAGAGGGGGGATTCCAGGGTGGCTATGGCTACACCTTC
>TRBV5-1|NA|NA|TRBJ2-3
CASSLERRGHTDTQYF
TGCGCCAGCAGCTTGGAAAGGCGGGGACACACAGATACGCAGTATTTT
>TRBV9|NA|NA|TRBJ2-1
CASSVPVDSSEQFF
TGTGCCAGCAGCGTCCCGGTTGACTCGAGTGAGCAGTTCTTC
>TRBV11-2|NA|NA|TRBJ2-3
CASSSSGYQTDTQYF
TGTGCCAGCAGCTCCTCGGGGTACCAAACAGATACGCAGTATTTT
>TRBV5-1|NA|TRBD1|TRBJ1-1
CASSKRTGELTEAFF
TGCGCCAGCAGCAAAAGGACAGGGGAATTGACTGAAGCTTTCTTT
>TRBV18|NA|NA|TRBJ1-4
CASTDGGRLFF
TGTGCCAGCACCGACGGGGGAAGGCTGTTTTTT
>TRBV7-3|once|NA|TRBJ1-1
CASSLKGQQNTEAFF
TGTGCCAGCAGCTTAAAGGGGCAGCAGAACACTGAAGCTTTCTTT
>TRBV28|NA|TRBD1|TRBJ2-7
CASSTHPPGQGAYEQYF
TGTGCCAGCAGTACCCACCCGCCGGGACAGGGGGCCTACGAGCAGTACTTC
>TRBV6-5|NA|NA|TRBJ2-1
CASSYLTGNNEQFF
TGTGCCAGCAGTTACCTGACAGGAAACAATGAGCAGTTCTTC
>TRBV28|NA|TRBD2|TRBJ2-7
CASCETFTGGGRQYF
TGTGCCAGCTGTGAGACGTTCACCGGCGGGGGTAGGCAGTACTTC
>TRBV28|NA|TRBD2|TRBJ2-7
CASNRLAGLSYEQYF
TGTGCCAGCAACCGACTAGCGGGCCTATCCTACGAGCAGTACTTC
>TRBV28|NA|NA|TRBJ2-6
CASSLRDSGANVLTF
TGTGCCAGCAGCCTTCGAGACTCTGGGGCCAACGTCCTGACTTTC
>TRBV27|NA|NA|TRBJ2-2
CASSLWAGLSNTGELFF
TGTGCCAGCAGTTTATGGGCGGGCCTATCGAACACCGGGGAGCTGTTTTTT
>TRBV6-1|NA|TRBD1|TRBJ2-2
CASSTRGLNTGELFF
TGTGCCAGCAGTACCAGGGGGTTGAACACCGGGGAGCTGTTTTTT
>TRBV28|NA|NA|TRBJ1-3
CASSLSGPTAIYF
TGTGCCAGCAGTTTGTCCGGGCCCACCGCCATATATTTT
>TRBV4-3|NA|NA|TRBJ2-2
CASSQDATTGELFF
TGCGCCAGCAGCCAAGACGCAACTACCGGGGAGCTGTTTTTT
>TRBV6-4|NA|TRBD2|TRBJ2-5
CASSDVAGETQYF
TGTGCCAGCAGTGACGTAGCGGGAGAGACCCAGTACTTC
>TRBV6-5|NA|NA|TRBJ2-3
CASSYRIEGVDTQYF
TGTGCCAGCAGTTACCGGATAGAAGGAGTAGATACGCAGTATTTT